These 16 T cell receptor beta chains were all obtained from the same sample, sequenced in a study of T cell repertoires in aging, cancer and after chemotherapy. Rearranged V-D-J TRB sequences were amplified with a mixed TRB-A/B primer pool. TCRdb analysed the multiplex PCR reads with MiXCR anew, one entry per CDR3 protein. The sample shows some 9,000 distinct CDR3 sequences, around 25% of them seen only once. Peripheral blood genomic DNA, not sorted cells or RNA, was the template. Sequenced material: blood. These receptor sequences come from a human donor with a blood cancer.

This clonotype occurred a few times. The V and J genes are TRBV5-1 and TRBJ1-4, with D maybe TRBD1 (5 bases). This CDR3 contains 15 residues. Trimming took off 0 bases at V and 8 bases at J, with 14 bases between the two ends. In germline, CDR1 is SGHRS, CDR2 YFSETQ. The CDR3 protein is CASSLEGRVDEKLFF. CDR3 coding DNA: TGCGCCAGCAGCTTGGAGGGCAGGGTGGACGAAAAACTGTTTTTT.

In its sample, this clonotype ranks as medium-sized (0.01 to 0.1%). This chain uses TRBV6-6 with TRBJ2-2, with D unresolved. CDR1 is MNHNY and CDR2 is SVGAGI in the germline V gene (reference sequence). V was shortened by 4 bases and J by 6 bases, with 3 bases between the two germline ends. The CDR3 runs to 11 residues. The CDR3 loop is CASSSSGELFF. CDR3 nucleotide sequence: TGTGCCAGCAGTTCATCCGGGGAGCTGTTTTTT.

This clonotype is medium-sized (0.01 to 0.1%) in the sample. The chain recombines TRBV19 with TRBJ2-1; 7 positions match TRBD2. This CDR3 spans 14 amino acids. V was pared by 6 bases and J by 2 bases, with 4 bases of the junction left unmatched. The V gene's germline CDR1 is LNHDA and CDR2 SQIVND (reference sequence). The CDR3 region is CASRASGTYNEQFF. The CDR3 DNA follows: TGTGCCAGTAGGGCTAGCGGCACCTACAATGAGCAGTTCTTC.

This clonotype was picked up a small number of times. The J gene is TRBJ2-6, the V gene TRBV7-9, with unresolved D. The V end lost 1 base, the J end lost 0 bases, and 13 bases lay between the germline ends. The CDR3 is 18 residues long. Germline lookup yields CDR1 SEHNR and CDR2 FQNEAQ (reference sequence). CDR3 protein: CASSLDLGLRSGANVLTF. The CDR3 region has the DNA TGTGCCAGCAGCTTAGATTTGGGCCTCCGCTCTGGGGCCAACGTCCTGACTTTC.

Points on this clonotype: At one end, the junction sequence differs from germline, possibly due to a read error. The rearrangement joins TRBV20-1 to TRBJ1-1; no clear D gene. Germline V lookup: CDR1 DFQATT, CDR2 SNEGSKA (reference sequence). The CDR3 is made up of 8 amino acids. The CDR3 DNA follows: TGCAGTGCTAGACCCGTGGTCTTT. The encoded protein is CSARPVVF.

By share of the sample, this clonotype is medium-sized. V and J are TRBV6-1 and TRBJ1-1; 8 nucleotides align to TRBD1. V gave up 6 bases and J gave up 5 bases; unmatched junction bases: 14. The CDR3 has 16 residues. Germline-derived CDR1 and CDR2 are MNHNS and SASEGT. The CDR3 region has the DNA TGTGCCAGCAGACCCGAAGAAGGGACAGGAAGTACTGAAGCTTTCTTT. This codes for CASRPEEGTGSTEAFF.

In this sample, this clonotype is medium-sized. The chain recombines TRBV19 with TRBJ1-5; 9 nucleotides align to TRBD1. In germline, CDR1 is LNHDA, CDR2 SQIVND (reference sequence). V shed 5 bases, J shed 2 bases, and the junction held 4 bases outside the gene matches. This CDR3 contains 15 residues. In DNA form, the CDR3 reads TGTGCCAGTAGTTCGGACAGGGGTGGCAATCAGCCCCAGCATTTT. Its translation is CASSSDRGGNQPQHF.

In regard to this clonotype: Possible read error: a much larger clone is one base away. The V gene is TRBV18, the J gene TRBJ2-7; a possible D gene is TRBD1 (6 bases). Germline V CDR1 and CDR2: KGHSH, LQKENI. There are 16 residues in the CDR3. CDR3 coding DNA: TGTCCCAGCTCACCGATATATGGGACACGACCCGACGAGCAGTACTTC. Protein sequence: CPSSPIYGTRPDEQYF. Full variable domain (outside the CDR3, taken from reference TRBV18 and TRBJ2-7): NAGVMQNPRHLVRRRGQEARLRCSPMKGHSHVYWYRQLPEEGLKFMVYLQKENIIDESGMPKERFSAEFPKEGPSILRIQQVVRGDSAAYFCPSSPIYGTRPDEQYFGPGTRLTVT.

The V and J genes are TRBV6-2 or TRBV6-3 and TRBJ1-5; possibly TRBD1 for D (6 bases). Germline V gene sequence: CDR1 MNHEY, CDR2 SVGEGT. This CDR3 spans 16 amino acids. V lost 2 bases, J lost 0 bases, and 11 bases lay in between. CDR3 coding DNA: TGTGCCAGCAGTTACCCCAACAGGGATAGCAATCAGCCCCAGCATTTT. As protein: CASSYPNRDSNQPQHF.

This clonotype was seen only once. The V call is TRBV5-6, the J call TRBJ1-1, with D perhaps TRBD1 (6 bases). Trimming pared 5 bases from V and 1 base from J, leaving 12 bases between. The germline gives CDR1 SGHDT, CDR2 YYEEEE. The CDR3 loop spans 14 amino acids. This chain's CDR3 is CASRLPTGNTEAFF. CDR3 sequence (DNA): TGTGCCAGCAGACTACCGACAGGGAACACTGAAGCTTTCTTT. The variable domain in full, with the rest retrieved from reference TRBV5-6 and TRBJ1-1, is DAGVTQSPTHLIKTRGQQVTLRCSPKSGHDTVSWYQQALGQGPQFIFQYYEEEERQRGNFPDRFSGHQFPNYSSELNVNALLLGDSALYLCASRLPTGNTEAFFGQGTRLTVV.

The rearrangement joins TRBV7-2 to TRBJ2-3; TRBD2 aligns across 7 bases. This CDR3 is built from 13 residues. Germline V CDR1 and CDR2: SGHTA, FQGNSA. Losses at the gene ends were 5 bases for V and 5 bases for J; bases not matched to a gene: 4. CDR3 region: CASSRGGGDTQYF. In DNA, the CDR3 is TGTGCCAGCAGCCGTGGGGGGGGAGATACGCAGTATTTT.

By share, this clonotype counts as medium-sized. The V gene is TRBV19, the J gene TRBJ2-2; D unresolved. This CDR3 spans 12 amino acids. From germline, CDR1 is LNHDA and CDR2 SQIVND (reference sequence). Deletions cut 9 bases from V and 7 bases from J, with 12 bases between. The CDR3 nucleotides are TGTGCCAGCCACTCCCGTTACGGGGAGCTGTTTTTT. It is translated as CASHSRYGELFF.

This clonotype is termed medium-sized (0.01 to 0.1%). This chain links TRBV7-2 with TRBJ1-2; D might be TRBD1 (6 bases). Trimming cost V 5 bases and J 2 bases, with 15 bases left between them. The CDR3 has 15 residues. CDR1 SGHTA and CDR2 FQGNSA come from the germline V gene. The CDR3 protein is CASSPVSRGNYGYTF. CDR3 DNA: TGTGCCAGCAGCCCAGTGAGCAGGGGCAACTATGGCTACACCTTC.

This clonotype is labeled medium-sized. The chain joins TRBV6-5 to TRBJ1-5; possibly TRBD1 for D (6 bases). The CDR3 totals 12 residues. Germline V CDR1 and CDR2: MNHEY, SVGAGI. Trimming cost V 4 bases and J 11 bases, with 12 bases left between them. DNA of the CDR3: TGTGCCAGCAGTTCCAAAGGGGGAACCCAGCATTTT. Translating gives CASSSKGGTQHF.

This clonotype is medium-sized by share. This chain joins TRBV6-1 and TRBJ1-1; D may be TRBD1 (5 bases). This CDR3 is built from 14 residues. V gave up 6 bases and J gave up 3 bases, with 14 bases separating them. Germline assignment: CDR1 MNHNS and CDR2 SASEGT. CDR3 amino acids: CASRADSSYTEAFF. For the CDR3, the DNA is TGTGCCAGCAGAGCAGACAGCAGTTACACTGAAGCTTTCTTT.

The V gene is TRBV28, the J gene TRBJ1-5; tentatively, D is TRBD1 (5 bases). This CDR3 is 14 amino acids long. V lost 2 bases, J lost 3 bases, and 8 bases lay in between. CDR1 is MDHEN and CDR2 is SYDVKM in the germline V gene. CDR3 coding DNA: TGTGCCAGCAGTTTACTGACAGACAATCAGCCCCAGCATTTT. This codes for CASSLLTDNQPQHF.